This T cell receptor (beta chain) was identified in a study of blood T cell repertoires in COVID-19. Study context: Material from acute and convalescent COVID-19 was sourced from the United States, Italy and Spain.

While infection was still active, Seattle patients were enrolled and then followed longitudinally. CDR3 length equals 13 residues. V lost 2 bases, J lost 1 base, and 5 bases lay in between. CDR1 and CDR2 (germline): SEHNR, FQNEAQ (reference sequence). Study processing details: Using reference gene primer amplification, nucleated cell counts were estimated. The method was immunoSEQ multiplex PCR; TCRdb's version includes in-frame clones alone and lacks a portion of them. From that table come the V and J calls and clone size; the DNA was used to work out D and trimming. The profile shows about 200,000 clones, about 93% of them singletons.

Sequenced: peripheral blood. The clonotype originates from a man in his sixties with COVID-19, enrolled during active disease. The chain carries TRBV7-9 and TRBJ1-1; the D is unclear. The CDR3 bases are TGTGCCAGCAGCTTATTCGGGAACACTGAAGCTTTCTTT. As protein: CASSLFGNTEAFF.